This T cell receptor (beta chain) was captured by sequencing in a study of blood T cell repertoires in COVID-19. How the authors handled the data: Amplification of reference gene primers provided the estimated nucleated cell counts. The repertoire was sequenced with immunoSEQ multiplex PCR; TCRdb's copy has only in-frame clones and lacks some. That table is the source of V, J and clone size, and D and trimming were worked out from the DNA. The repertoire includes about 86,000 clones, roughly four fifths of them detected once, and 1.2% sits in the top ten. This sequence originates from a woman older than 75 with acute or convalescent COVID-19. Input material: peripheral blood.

CDR3 coding DNA: TGTGCCAGCAGCCCGGGACAGGGGATCAATCAGCCCCAGCATTTT. Its protein is CASSPGQGINQPQHF. The rearrangement uses TRBV6-5 and TRBJ1-5, with TRBD1 matching 10 bases. The CDR3 sequence is 15 residues long. V lost 6 bases to trimming and J lost 3 bases; unmatched junction nucleotides: 5. CDR1 and CDR2 from the germline V gene are MNHEY and SVGAGI.